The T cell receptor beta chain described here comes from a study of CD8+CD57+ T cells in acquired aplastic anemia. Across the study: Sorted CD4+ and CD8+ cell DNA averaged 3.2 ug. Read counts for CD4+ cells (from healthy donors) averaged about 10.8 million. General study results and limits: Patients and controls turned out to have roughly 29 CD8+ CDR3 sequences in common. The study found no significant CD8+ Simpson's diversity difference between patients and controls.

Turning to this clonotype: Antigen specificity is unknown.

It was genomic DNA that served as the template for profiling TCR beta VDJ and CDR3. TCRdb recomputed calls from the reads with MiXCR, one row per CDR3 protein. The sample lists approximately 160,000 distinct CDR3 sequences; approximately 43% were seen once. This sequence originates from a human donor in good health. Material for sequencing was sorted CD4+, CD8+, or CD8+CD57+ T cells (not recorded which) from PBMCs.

CDR3 sequence: CADSEFLRDGYTF. CDR3 coding DNA: TGTGCCGACAGTGAATTTCTCAGGGATGGCTACACCTTC. The chain combines TRBV2 with TRBJ1-2, with a weak D call TRBD1 (5 bases). This CDR3 has 13 residues. V lost 11 bases and J 6 bases, leaving 19 bases between the germline ends. Germline V gene sequence: CDR1 SNHLY, CDR2 FYNNEI. Together with reference TRBV2 and TRBJ1-2, the CDR3 gives the full variable domain: EPEVTQTPSHQVTQMGQEVILRCVPISNHLYFYWYRQILGQKVEFLVSFYNNEISEKSEIFDDQFSVERPDGSNFTLKIRSTKLEDSAMYFCADSEFLRDGYTFGSGTRLTVV.